The clone carrying this T cell receptor beta chain was seen a few times. Its antigen remains unknown. With template switching, a universal primer site was added, and the cDNA carried unique molecular identifiers. TCRdb used MiXCR to reprocess the 5' RACE reads, holding one entry per CDR3 protein. The sample lists about 340,000 distinct CDR3 sequences, approximately 13% occurring once. This entry belongs to a study of identical twins. Study observations and caveats: Models underestimated out-of-frame TCR alpha sharing in monozygotic twins.

Per the germline V gene, CDR1 is SEHNR and CDR2 is FQNEAQ (reference sequence). Trimming took off 6 bases at V and 3 bases at J, with 16 bases between the two ends. The length of the CDR3 is 15 residues. These sequences were also reported in another study, on yellow fever vaccine responses in identical twins. That work contributes: Twins reportedly mounted vaccine T cell responses that seemed partly convergent, partly personalized.

This clonotype originated in a woman younger than 30 in good health. The sample was CD8+ T cells sorted from blood. The chain couples TRBV7-9 to TRBJ2-3; a possible D gene is TRBD2 (6 bases). CDR3 nucleotides: TGTGCCAGCAGTTTCGTCGGGAGTAGAACAGATACGCAGTATTTT. This sequence encodes CASSFVGSRTDTQYF.